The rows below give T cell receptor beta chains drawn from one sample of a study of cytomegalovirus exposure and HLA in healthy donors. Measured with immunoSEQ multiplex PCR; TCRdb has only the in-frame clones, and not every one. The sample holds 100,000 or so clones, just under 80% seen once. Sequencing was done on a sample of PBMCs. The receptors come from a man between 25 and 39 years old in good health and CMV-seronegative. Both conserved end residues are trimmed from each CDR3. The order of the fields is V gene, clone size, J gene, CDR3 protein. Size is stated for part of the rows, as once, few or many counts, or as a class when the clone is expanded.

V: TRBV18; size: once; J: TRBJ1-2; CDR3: ASSPPSVIPNYGYT
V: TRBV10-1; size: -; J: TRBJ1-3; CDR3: ASSRDRGDTIY
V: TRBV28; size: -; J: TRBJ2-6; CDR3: ASRGQGSGANVLT
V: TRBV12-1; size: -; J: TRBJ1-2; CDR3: ASSSKQGPSNYGYT
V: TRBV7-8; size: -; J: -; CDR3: ASSVRDIWYEQY
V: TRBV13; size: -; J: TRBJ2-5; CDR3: ASSLSGRGETQY
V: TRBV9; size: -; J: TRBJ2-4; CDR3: ASSVGPGRGDIQY
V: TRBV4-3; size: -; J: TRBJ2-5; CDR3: ASSQSLALIGETQY
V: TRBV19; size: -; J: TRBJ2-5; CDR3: ASKGPEDQACQETQY
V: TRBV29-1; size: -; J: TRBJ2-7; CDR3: SVAYGRGEEQY
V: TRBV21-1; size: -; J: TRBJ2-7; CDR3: ASSKPGTGNPYEQY
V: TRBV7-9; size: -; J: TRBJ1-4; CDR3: ASSLGPGTNEKLF
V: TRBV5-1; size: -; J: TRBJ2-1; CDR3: ASSSVSRQGYNEQF
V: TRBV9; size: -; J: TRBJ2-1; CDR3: ASTSGSYNEQF
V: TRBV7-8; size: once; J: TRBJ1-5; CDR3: ASSDRTDYSNQPQH
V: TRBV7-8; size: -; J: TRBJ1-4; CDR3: ASSSWTASKEKLF
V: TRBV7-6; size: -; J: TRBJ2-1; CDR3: ASSLGTGGKNNEQF
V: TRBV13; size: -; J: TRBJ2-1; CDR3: ASSSSGRARNEQF
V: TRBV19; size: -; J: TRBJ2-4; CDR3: ASRGLAGDDENIQY
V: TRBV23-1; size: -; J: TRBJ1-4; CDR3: ASSQFLSDEKLF
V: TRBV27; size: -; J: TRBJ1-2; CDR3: ASSPRGWGYT
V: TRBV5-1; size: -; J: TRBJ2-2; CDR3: ASSLGTYDTGELF
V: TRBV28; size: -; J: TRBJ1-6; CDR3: ASSRGQLSSYNSPLH
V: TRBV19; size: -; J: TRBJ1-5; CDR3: ATGQGDQPQH
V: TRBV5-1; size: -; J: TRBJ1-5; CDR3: ASSPGGSNQPQH
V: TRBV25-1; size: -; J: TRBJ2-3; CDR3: ASSGRLATVDTQY
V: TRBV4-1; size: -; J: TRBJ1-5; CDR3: ASSVVGGRDQPQH
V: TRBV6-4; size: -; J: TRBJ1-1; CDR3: ASSRTYMNTEAF
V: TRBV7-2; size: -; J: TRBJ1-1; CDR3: ASSSGQGANSNTEAF
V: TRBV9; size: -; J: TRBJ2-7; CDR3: ASSAGYEQY
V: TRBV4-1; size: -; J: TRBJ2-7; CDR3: ASSQVNLITVEEQY